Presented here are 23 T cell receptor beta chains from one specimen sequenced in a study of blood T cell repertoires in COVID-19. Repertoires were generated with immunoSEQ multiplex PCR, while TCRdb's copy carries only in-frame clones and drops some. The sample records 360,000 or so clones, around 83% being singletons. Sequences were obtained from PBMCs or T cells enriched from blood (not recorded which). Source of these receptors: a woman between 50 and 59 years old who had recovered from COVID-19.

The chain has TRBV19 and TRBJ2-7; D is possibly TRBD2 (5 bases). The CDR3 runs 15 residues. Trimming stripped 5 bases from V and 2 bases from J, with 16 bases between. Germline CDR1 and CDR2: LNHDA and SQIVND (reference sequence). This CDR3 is CASSEDPATTYEQYF. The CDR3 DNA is TGTGCCAGTAGTGAGGACCCCGCGACTACCTACGAGCAGTACTTC.

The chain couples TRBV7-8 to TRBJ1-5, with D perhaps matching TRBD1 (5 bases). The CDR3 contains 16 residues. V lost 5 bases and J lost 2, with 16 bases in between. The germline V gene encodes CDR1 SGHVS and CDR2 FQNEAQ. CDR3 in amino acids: CASSPGTGGRNQPQHF. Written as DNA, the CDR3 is TGTGCCAGCAGCCCAGGGACGGGAGGGCGCAATCAGCCCCAGCATTTT.

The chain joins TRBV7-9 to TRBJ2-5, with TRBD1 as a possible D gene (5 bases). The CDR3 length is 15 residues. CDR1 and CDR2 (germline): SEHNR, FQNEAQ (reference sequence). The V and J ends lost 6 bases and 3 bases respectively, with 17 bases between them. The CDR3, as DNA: TGTGCCAGCAGTCAAAAATTGGGGCTTAAAGAGACCCAGTACTTC. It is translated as CASSQKLGLKETQYF.

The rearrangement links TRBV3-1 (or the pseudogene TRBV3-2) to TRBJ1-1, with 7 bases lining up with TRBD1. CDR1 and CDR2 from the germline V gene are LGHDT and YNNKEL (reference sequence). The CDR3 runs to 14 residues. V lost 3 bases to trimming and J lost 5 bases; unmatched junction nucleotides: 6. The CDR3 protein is CASSHNRGGTEAFF. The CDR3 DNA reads TGTGCCAGCAGCCACAACAGGGGTGGTACTGAAGCTTTCTTT.

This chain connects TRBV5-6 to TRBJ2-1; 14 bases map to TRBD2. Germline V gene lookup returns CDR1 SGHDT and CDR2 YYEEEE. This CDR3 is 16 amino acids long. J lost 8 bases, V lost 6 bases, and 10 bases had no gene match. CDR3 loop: CASNRLTSGRAHEQFF. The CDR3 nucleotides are TGTGCCAGCAACCGACTGACTAGCGGGAGGGCACATGAGCAGTTCTTC.

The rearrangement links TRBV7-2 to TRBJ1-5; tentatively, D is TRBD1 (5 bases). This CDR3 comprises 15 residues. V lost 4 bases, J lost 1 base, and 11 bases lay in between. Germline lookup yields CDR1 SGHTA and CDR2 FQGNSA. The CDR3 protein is CASSWGSESNQPQHF. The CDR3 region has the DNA TGTGCCAGCAGCTGGGGCTCGGAGAGCAATCAGCCCCAGCATTTT.

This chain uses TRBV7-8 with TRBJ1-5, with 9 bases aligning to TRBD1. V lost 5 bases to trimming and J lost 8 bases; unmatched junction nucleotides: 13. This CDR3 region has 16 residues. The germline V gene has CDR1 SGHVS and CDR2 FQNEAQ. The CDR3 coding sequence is TGTGCCAGCAGCCTGGACAGGGGAAGGCGATTGGAGCCCCAGCATTTT. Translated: CASSLDRGRRLEPQHF.

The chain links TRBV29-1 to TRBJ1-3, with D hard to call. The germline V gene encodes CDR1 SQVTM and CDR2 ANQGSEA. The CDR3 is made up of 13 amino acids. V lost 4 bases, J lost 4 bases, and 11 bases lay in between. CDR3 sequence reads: CSVAWTGGNTIYF. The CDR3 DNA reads TGCAGCGTTGCATGGACGGGGGGAAACACCATATATTTT. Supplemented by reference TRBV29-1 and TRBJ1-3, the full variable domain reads SAVISQKPSRDICQRGTSLTIQCQVDSQVTMMFWYRQQPGQSLTLIATANQGSEATYESGFVIDKFPISRPNLTFSTLTVSNMSPEDSSIYLCSVAWTGGNTIYFGEGSWLTVV.

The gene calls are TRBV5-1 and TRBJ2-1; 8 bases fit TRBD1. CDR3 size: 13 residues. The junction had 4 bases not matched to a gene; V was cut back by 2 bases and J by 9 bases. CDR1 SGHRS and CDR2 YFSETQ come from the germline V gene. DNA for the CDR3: TGCGCCAGCAGCTTACAGGGGGAGTTTGAGCAGTTCTTC. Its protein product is CASSLQGEFEQFF.

CDR3 DNA: TGTGCCAGCAGCGTAGTGGCGAACACTGAAGCTTTCTTT. It codes for CASSVVANTEAFF. This chain joins TRBV9 and TRBJ1-1, with D hard to call. Trimming took 0 bases from V and 1 from J, leaving 4 bases between them. Per the germline V gene, CDR1 is SGDLS and CDR2 is YYNGEE. The CDR3 length is 13 residues.

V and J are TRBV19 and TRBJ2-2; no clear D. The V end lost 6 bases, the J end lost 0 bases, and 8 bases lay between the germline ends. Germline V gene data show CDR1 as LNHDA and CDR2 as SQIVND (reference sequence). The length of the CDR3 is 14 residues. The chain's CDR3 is CASSNFANTGELFF. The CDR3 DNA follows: TGTGCCAGTAGCAACTTCGCGAACACCGGGGAGCTGTTTTTT.

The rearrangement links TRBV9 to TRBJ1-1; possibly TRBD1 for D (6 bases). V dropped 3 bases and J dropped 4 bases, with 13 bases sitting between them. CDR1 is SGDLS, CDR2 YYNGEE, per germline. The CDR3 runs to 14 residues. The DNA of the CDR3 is TGTGCCAGCAGCGGCCAGGGGTTGGGCACTGAAGCTTTCTTT. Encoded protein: CASSGQGLGTEAFF. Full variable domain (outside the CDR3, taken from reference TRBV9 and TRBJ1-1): DSGVTQTPKHLITATGQRVTLRCSPRSGDLSVYWYQQSLDQGLQFLIQYYNGEERAKGNILERFSAQQFPDLHSELNLSSLELGDSALYFCASSGQGLGTEAFFGQGTRLTVV.

CDR3 residues: CASSRLGTGGDYEQYF. The CDR3 nucleotides read TGTGCCAGCAGCCGCCTTGGGACAGGGGGCGATTACGAGCAGTACTTC. The chain recombines TRBV7-9 with TRBJ2-7, with TRBD1 matching over 12 bases. After removal of 5 bases from V and 4 bases from J, the junction contained 9 bases not matched to a gene. Germline V CDR1 and CDR2: SEHNR, FQNEAQ (reference sequence). The CDR3 sequence is 16 residues long.

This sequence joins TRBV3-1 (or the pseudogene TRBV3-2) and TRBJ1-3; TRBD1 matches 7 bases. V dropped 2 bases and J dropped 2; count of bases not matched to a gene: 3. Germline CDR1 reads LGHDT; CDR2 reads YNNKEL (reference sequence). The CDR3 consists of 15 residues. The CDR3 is CASSQLQGAGNTIYF. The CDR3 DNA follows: TGTGCCAGCAGCCAACTCCAGGGGGCTGGAAACACCATATATTTT.

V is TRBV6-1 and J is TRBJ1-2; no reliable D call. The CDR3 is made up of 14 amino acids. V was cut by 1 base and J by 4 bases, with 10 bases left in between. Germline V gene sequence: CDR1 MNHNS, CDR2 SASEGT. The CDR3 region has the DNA TGTGCCAGCAGTGAAGGTCGGGGATCCTATGGCTACACCTTC. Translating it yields CASSEGRGSYGYTF.

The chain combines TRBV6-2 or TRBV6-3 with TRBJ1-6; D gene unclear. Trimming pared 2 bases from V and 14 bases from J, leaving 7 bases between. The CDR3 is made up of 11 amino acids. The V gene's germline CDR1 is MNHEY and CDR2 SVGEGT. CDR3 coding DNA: TGTGCCAGCAGTTACCCTGACTCCCTCCACTTT. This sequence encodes CASSYPDSLHF.

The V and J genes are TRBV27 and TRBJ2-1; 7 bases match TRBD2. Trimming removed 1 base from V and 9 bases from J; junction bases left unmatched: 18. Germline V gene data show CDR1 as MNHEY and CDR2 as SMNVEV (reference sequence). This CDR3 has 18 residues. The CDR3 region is CASSLFAYGTTLNFEQFF. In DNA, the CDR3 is TGTGCCAGCAGTTTATTCGCGTACGGGACTACCTTAAACTTTGAGCAGTTCTTC.

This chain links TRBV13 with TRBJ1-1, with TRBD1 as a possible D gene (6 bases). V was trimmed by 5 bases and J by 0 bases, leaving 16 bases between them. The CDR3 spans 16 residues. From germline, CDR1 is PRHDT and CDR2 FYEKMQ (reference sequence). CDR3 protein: CASSEQGKELNTEAFF. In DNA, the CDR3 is TGTGCCAGCAGCGAACAGGGAAAGGAGTTGAACACTGAAGCTTTCTTT.

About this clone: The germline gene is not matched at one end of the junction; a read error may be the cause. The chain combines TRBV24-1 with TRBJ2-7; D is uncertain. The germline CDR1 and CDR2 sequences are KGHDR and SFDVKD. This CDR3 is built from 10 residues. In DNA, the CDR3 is TGCGAACCAGGAAACTACGAGCAGTACTTC. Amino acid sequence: CEPGNYEQYF.

The CDR3 loop is CASSLERATNYGYTF. The CDR3 nucleotides are TGTGCCAGCTCACTTGAGAGAGCGACTAACTATGGCTACACCTTC. The rearrangement uses TRBV18 and TRBJ1-2; D not certain. This CDR3 is built from 15 residues. The germline gives CDR1 KGHSH, CDR2 LQKENI. V dropped 4 bases and J dropped 0 bases, with 12 bases sitting between them.

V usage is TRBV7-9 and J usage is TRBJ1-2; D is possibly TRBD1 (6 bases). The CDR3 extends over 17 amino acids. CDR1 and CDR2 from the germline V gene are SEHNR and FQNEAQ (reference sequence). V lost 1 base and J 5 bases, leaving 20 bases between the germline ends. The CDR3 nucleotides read TGTGCCAGCAGCTTAGGGGGCCAGGGGCACAAGGGGTATGGCTACACCTTC. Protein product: CASSLGGQGHKGYGYTF.

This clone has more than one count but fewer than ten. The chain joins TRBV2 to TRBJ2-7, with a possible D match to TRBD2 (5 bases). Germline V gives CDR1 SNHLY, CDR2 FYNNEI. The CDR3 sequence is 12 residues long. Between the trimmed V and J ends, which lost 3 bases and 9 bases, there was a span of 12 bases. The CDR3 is CASSDGLAGQYF. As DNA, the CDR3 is TGTGCCAGCAGTGACGGGCTAGCTGGGCAGTACTTC. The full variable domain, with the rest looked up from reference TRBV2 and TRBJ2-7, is EPEVTQTPSHQVTQMGQEVILRCVPISNHLYFYWYRQILGQKVEFLVSFYNNEISEKSEIFDDQFSVERPDGSNFTLKIRSTKLEDSAMYFCASSDGLAGQYFGPGTRLTVT.

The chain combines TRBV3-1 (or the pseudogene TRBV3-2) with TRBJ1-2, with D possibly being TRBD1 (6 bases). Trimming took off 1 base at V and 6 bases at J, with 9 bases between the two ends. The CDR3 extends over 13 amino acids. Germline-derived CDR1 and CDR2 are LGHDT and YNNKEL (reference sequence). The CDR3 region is CASSQGRGNGYTF. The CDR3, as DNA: TGTGCCAGCAGCCAAGGCAGGGGCAATGGCTACACCTTC.